Below, 11 T cell receptor beta chains from the same sample are listed, as sequenced in a study of blood T cell repertoires in COVID-19 (dated by TCRdb to 2018 to 2021). Libraries were prepared through the immunoSEQ multiplex PCR assay. This is the immuneACCESS table as TCRdb keeps it, with only in-frame sequences that have V and J called. A part of the clones is gone; compared with another copy, unresolved V genes explain less than half, and the rest is unexplained. This sample holds roughly 250,000 clones; 86% were observed only once. In total, the top ten clones hold 9.5% to 15% of the sample. The sequenced sample was peripheral blood. The receptors here all came from a woman in her 30s with COVID-19, enrolled during active disease.

The V call is TRBV5-6, the J call TRBJ1-6; TRBD1 is a possible D gene (6 bases). CDR3 size: 14 residues. Trimming pared 4 bases from V and 7 bases from J, leaving 12 bases between. From germline, CDR1 is SGHDT and CDR2 YYEEEE. The CDR3 loop is CASSLTGSNSPLHF. The CDR3 region has the DNA TGTGCCAGCAGCCTAACAGGGTCGAATTCACCCCTCCACTTT. Combining the CDR3 with reference TRBV5-6 and TRBJ1-6 gives the whole variable domain DAGVTQSPTHLIKTRGQQVTLRCSPKSGHDTVSWYQQALGQGPQFIFQYYEEEERQRGNFPDRFSGHQFPNYSSELNVNALLLGDSALYLCASSLTGSNSPLHFGNGTRLTVT.

The V gene is TRBV4-2, the J gene TRBJ2-5; D perhaps matches TRBD2 (6 bases). V lost 3 bases and J 5 bases, leaving 19 bases between the germline ends. The length of the CDR3 is 16 residues. From germline, CDR1 is LGHNA and CDR2 YNFKEQ. In DNA, the CDR3 is TGTGCCAGCAGCCAGACACAGGCGGAGGGTGGGGAGACCCAGTACTTC. Translation: CASSQTQAEGGETQYF.

V usage is TRBV16 and J usage is TRBJ1-1; 7 bases fit TRBD1. V shed 4 bases and J 9 bases; nucleotides not matched to a gene: 11. Germline values: CDR1 KGHSY, CDR2 FQNENV. The CDR3 sequence is 14 residues long. The CDR3 DNA sequence: TGTGCCAGCAGCCGTTTAGAAAGGGGGCTGCAAGCTTTCTTT. Protein product: CASSRLERGLQAFF.

This clone was seen a handful of times. At the DNA level, this CDR3 is encoded by other sequences in the same sample as well. The chain has TRBV3-1 (or the pseudogene TRBV3-2) and TRBJ2-5; 8 nucleotides agree with TRBD2. Germline V CDR1 and CDR2: LGHDT, YNNKEL (reference sequence). The CDR3 is 14 residues long. The V segment lost 4 bases and the J segment 3 bases; nucleotides outside the gene matches: 4. The CDR3, as DNA: TGTGCCAGCAGCCCAAGCGGGAGCAAAGAGACCCAGTACTTC. This encodes CASSPSGSKETQYF.

The gene calls are TRBV2 and TRBJ2-7, with 9 bases aligning to TRBD1. V lost 9 bases to trimming and J lost 4 bases; unmatched junction nucleotides: 4. CDR1 is SNHLY, CDR2 FYNNEI, per germline. The CDR3 totals 12 residues. Here the CDR3 reads CASGQGNYEQYF. In DNA form, the CDR3 reads TGTGCCAGTGGACAGGGGAATTACGAGCAGTACTTC.

The chain combines TRBV19 with TRBJ1-4; D gene unclear. In germline, CDR1 is LNHDA, CDR2 SQIVND (reference sequence). CDR3 length: 14 residues. V lost 5 bases, J lost 7 bases, and 14 bases lay in between. The DNA of the CDR3 is TGTGCCAGTAGTCAAAGGCGGCATAGTGAAAAACTGTTTTTT. Translation: CASSQRRHSEKLFF.

A word on this clone: It is unclear where the CDR3 begins or ends on the DNA, so no DNA is shown, and the CDR3 is as TCRdb lists it. The V and J genes are TRBV5-1 and TRBJ2-7; the table's TRBD2 call for D was not verified on the DNA. Ends included, the CDR3 has 14 residues. The germline V gene has CDR1 SGHRS and CDR2 YFSETQ. The CDR3 here is CASSLTFGAYEQYF.

This chain uses TRBV6-5 with TRBJ1-1, with D possibly TRBD1 on 5 matching bases. CDR1 is MNHEY, CDR2 SVGAGI, per germline. Trimming cost V 8 bases and J 5 bases, with 21 bases left between them. The CDR3 has 15 residues. CDR3 nucleotide sequence: TGTGCCAGCTTATCAGGGAAAGGCGCGAGTACTGAAGCTTTCTTT. Translating it yields CASLSGKGASTEAFF.

The genes are TRBV19 and TRBJ1-2; 7 bases fit TRBD1. Per the germline V gene, CDR1 is LNHDA and CDR2 is SQIVND (reference sequence). This CDR3 spans 15 amino acids. V dropped 4 bases and J dropped 8; count of bases not matched to a gene: 13. CDR3 bases: TGTGCCAGTAGTACGCCAGACAGGGTTCTAAGGGGCTACACCTTC. Protein product: CASSTPDRVLRGYTF.

This chain uses TRBV19 with TRBJ1-2; D might be TRBD1 (6 bases). Germline loops: CDR1 LNHDA, CDR2 SQIVND (reference sequence). V lost 7 bases and J 8 bases, leaving 14 bases between the germline ends. This CDR3 is built from 12 residues. In nucleotides, the CDR3 is TGTGCCAGTACCGCAGGGGTTTACGGCTACACCTTC. Amino acids: CASTAGVYGYTF.

This chain connects TRBV5-1 to TRBJ2-5; D is possibly TRBD1 (6 bases). CDR1 and CDR2 from the germline V gene are SGHRS and YFSETQ. Trimming stripped 0 bases from V and 6 bases from J, with 18 bases between. CDR3 length: 16 residues. CDR3 in DNA: TGCGCCAGCAGCTTGGCCGTGTTCGGGGACATCAAGACCCAGTACTTC. This sequence encodes CASSLAVFGDIKTQYF.